In its sample, the clone carrying this T cell receptor beta chain was seen a few times. What it binds is not known. The data were taken from a study of cytomegalovirus exposure and HLA in healthy donors. Study outcomes and limitations: Association with HLA alleles at 0.05 false discovery rate was found for roughly 17,000 TCR beta sequences in a later analysis. Immune exposure data for these donors was limited to CMV serostatus. An apparent linkage of common viral pathogens to several of the most significant clusters emerged in a later analysis.

Amplification used 60 Vbeta primers and 13 Jbeta primers. In the source study's methods: Later, an analysis found about 83 million unique TCR beta chains, and 10 million to 11 million of these were shared. Profiled with immunoSEQ multiplex PCR; TCRdb holds only in-frame clones, not every one. V, J and clone size reflect that table, while D and trimming were determined from the DNA. The sample carries 120,000 to 150,000 clones, 65% to 85% recorded once. Germline V CDR1 and CDR2: MDHEN, SYDVKM. This CDR3 contains 12 residues. Trimming took off 7 bases at V and 7 bases at J, with 10 bases between the two ends.

This receptor was obtained from a male donor in good health and CMV-seronegative. Sequenced input: PBMCs. This chain links TRBV28 with TRBJ2-2; tentative D call: TRBD1 (6 bases). For the CDR3, the DNA is TGTGCCAGCACCAGGACAGACGGGGAGCTGTTTTTT. Protein product: CASTRTDGELFF.